The 29 T cell receptor beta chains below were found in one sample sequenced in a study of blood T cell repertoires in COVID-19. TCRdb's copy holds only in-frame clones and misses some; the assay was immunoSEQ multiplex PCR. The profile shows about 270,000 clones, approximately 81% of them singletons. Source material: peripheral blood. These receptors were obtained from a woman aged 60-70 years with active or convalescent COVID-19.

This chain joins TRBV7-8 and TRBJ2-7; D remains ambiguous. With 1 base removed from V and 6 bases from J, the gap between germline ends came to 10 bases. This CDR3 has 13 residues. The germline V gene encodes CDR1 SGHVS and CDR2 FQNEAQ. DNA of the CDR3: TGTGCCAGCAGCTTAGTCGTCGTGTCCGAGCAGTACTTC. Amino acids: CASSLVVVSEQYF.

This chain joins TRBV27 and TRBJ2-2; TRBD2 matches 8 bases. V shed 7 bases and J 7 bases; nucleotides not matched to a gene: 8. This CDR3 region has 14 residues. Germline CDR1 and CDR2: MNHEY and SMNVEV (reference sequence). The CDR3, as DNA: TGTGCCAGCACCTACGGGGGGGGCCACGGGGAGCTGTTTTTT. Translated: CASTYGGGHGELFF.

The genes are TRBV2 and TRBJ1-1; TRBD1 is a possible D gene (5 bases). Germline lookup yields CDR1 SNHLY and CDR2 FYNNEI. The CDR3 runs to 14 residues. V dropped 8 bases and J dropped 7 bases, with 20 bases sitting between them. The chain's CDR3 is CASGNGFSGGEAFF. Here the CDR3 DNA reads TGTGCCAGCGGCAACGGGTTTTCGGGGGGTGAAGCTTTCTTT.

This clone was seen only a few times. The CDR3 sequence: CASSYPRGRDSQFF. CDR3 nucleotide sequence: TGTGCCAGCAGTTACCCACGAGGTAGAGATTCGCAGTTCTTC. V usage is TRBV6-6 and J usage is TRBJ2-1; D unclear. Germline V gives CDR1 MNHNY, CDR2 SVGAGI (reference sequence). CDR3 length equals 14 residues. Trimming shortened V by 2 bases and J by 12 bases, and 17 bases separated the two germline ends.

In its sample, this clone is medium-sized (0.01 to 0.1%). J is TRBJ1-4 and V is TRBV7-3; 7 nucleotides align to TRBD1. CDR1 is SGHTA, CDR2 FQGTGA, per germline. The CDR3 length is 13 residues. Trimming at V came to 5 bases and at J to 8 bases, leaving 5 bases not matched to a gene. The CDR3 DNA follows: TGTGCCAGCAGCACACCGGGACAGGAAAAACTGTTTTTT. This gives the protein CASSTPGQEKLFF.

The chain joins TRBV23-1 to TRBJ2-5; D might be TRBD1 (6 bases). TRBV23-1 is known as an ORF, though its function is uncertain. The CDR3 covers 16 residues. V shed 8 bases and J shed 0 bases, with 19 bases lying between them. The CDR3 coding sequence is TGCGCCAGCGTAATGTCAGGGGAAGGGGACCAAGAGACCCAGTACTTC. Its protein product is CASVMSGEGDQETQYF.

This clone was observed at least ten times. V is TRBV15 and J is TRBJ2-2, with TRBD2 as a possible D gene (5 bases). The CDR3 sequence is 14 residues long. Trimming cost V 0 bases and J 7 bases, with 9 bases left between them. The V gene's germline CDR1 is LNHNV and CDR2 YYDKDF (reference sequence). The CDR3 nucleotides read TGTGCCACCAGCAGAGATCGGGCGGGCGGGGAGCTGTTTTTT. This translates into CATSRDRAGGELFF. Full variable domain (missing parts from reference TRBV15 and TRBJ2-2): DAMVIQNPRYQVTQFGKPVTLSCSQTLNHNVMYWYQQKSSQAPKLLFHYYDKDFNNEADTPDNFQSRRPNTSFCFLDIRSPGLGDTAMYLCATSRDRAGGELFFGEGSRLTVL.

The chain has TRBV5-1 and TRBJ2-5, with TRBD2 identical over 7 bases. Trimming cost V 3 bases and J 5 bases; bases outside gene matches: 10. CDR1 is SGHRS, CDR2 YFSETQ, per germline. The CDR3 totals 15 residues. CDR3 sequence (DNA): TGCGCCAGCAGCTATGGAGGGGAGGGATTGGAGACCCAGTACTTC. It translates to CASSYGGEGLETQYF.

This chain uses TRBV6-5 with TRBJ1-1; D not certain. In germline, CDR1 is MNHEY, CDR2 SVGAGI. Trimming took 4 bases from V and 3 from J, leaving 18 bases between them. The CDR3 sequence is 16 residues long. The CDR3, as DNA: TGTGCCAGCAGTTCCGGGTGGTTTGAAAAAGACACTGAAGCTTTCTTT. This gives the protein CASSSGWFEKDTEAFF.

The chain is built from TRBV7-6 and TRBJ2-2; D uncertain. Germline V gene sequence: CDR1 SGHVS, CDR2 FNYEAQ. There are 15 residues in the CDR3. Trimming cost V 2 bases and J 1 base, with 8 bases left between them. The CDR3 DNA reads as TGTGCCAGCAGCTTAAATTCCGGGAACACCGGGGAGCTGTTTTTT. This translates into CASSLNSGNTGELFF.

This clone was observed once. The chain combines TRBV11-1 with TRBJ1-2; no reliable D call. The ends were cut back, 2 bases at V and 5 bases at J, with 12 bases in the middle. The CDR3 runs 14 residues. The germline V gene encodes CDR1 SGHAT and CDR2 FQDESV (reference sequence). Written as DNA, the CDR3 is TGTGCCAGCAGCTTATCGAGGGTAGGATATGGCTACACCTTC. Residues: CASSLSRVGYGYTF.

The chain recombines TRBV19 with TRBJ2-5, with D possibly being TRBD2 (5 bases). CDR1 and CDR2 from the germline V gene are LNHDA and SQIVND (reference sequence). V was cut by 5 bases and J by 1 base, with 14 bases left in between. This CDR3 has 15 amino acids. As DNA, the CDR3 is TGTGCCAGTAGTTTCCTAGCTGAATCCCAAGAGACCCAGTACTTC. Amino acids: CASSFLAESQETQYF.

The V and J genes are TRBV29-1 and TRBJ1-2; TRBD1 matches at 7 bases. The CDR3 totals 12 residues. Germline-derived CDR1 and CDR2 are SQVTM and ANQGSEA. V was clipped by 4 bases and J by 6 bases; unmatched bases: 5. Written as DNA, the CDR3 is TGCAGCGTTGTCAGGGGGGTGGATGGCTACACCTTC. Residues: CSVVRGVDGYTF.

In regard to this clone: Other nucleotide sequences in the sample specify the same CDR3. The V and J genes are TRBV7-2 and TRBJ2-7, with a possible D match to TRBD2 (7 bases). Germline values: CDR1 SGHTA, CDR2 FQGNSA. V was cut by 0 bases and J by 5 bases, with 11 bases left in between. The CDR3 sequence is 14 residues long. The CDR3, as DNA: TGTGCCAGCAGCTTAGCGGGGGGGCCAGACGAGCAGTACTTC. Its translation: CASSLAGGPDEQYF. Filled out from reference TRBV7-2 and TRBJ2-7, the complete variable domain reads GAGVSQSPSNKVTEKGKDVELRCDPISGHTALYWYRQSLGQGLEFLIYFQGNSAPDKSGLPSDRFSAERTGGSVSTLTIQRTQQEDSAVYLCASSLAGGPDEQYFGPGTRLTVT.

The chain uses TRBV2 and TRBJ2-3, with D tentatively TRBD1 (6 bases). The CDR3 sequence is 14 residues long. CDR1 SNHLY and CDR2 FYNNEI come from the germline V gene. V was cut by 7 bases and J by 1 base, with 12 bases left in between. The CDR3, as DNA: TGTGCCAGCAACCAAGAGGGGGGCACAGATACGCAGTATTTT. It codes for CASNQEGGTDTQYF.

The chain uses TRBV5-1 and TRBJ2-5, with D uncertain. Germline V gene sequence: CDR1 SGHRS, CDR2 YFSETQ. There are 13 residues in the CDR3. V lost 0 bases and J 3 bases, leaving 6 bases between the germline ends. The CDR3 reads CASSLARKETQYF. The CDR3 coding sequence is TGCGCCAGCAGCTTGGCGAGGAAAGAGACCCAGTACTTC.

The chain recombines TRBV10-1 with TRBJ1-5, with D tentatively TRBD1 (5 bases). V lost 7 bases and J 6 bases, leaving 16 bases between the germline ends. The CDR3 has 14 residues. Germline CDR1 is WNHNN and CDR2 is SYGVQD (reference sequence). Written as DNA, the CDR3 is TGCGCCAGCACCTCCCCGGGGGAAATTCAGCCCCAGCATTTT. It is translated as CASTSPGEIQPQHF.

V and J are TRBV6-2 or TRBV6-3 and TRBJ2-7; 9 nucleotides line up with TRBD1. The germline CDR1 and CDR2 sequences are MNHEY and SVGEGT. After removal of 6 bases from V and 1 base from J, the junction contained 4 bases not matched to a gene. The CDR3 has 14 amino acids. CDR3 sequence: CASSSGTGSYEQYF. CDR3 DNA sequence: TGTGCCAGCAGCTCCGGGACAGGGTCCTACGAGCAGTACTTC.

The CDR3 here is CASSRGGRTGELFF. Here the CDR3 DNA reads TGTGCCAGCAGCCGGGGGGGCCGCACCGGGGAGCTGTTTTTT. The chain employs TRBV6-2 or TRBV6-3 and TRBJ2-2; 8 bases align to TRBD2. The CDR3 has 14 residues. Trimming removed 6 bases from V and 4 bases from J; junction bases left unmatched: 4. The V gene's germline CDR1 is MNHEY and CDR2 SVGEGT.

With regard to this clone: The sample contains more than one DNA sequence encoding this CDR3. The rearrangement links TRBV18 to TRBJ2-7, with 8 bases identical to TRBD1. The CDR3 runs 15 residues. Germline lookup yields CDR1 KGHSH and CDR2 LQKENI. The trim removed 3 bases at V and 0 bases at J, leaving 4 bases unmatched. In DNA, the CDR3 is TGTGCCAGCTCACCTGGGACAGGAGGCTCCTACGAGCAGTACTTC. This translates into CASSPGTGGSYEQYF.

The genes are TRBV5-1 and TRBJ2-5; TRBD2 matches at 8 bases. The trim removed 2 bases at V and 1 base at J, leaving 1 base unmatched. CDR1 and CDR2 (germline): SGHRS, YFSETQ. The CDR3 sequence is 14 residues long. The chain's CDR3 is CASSFAGGQETQYF. In DNA, the CDR3 is TGCGCCAGCAGCTTTGCGGGGGGCCAAGAGACCCAGTACTTC.

This clone was detected a few times. The chain is built from TRBV28 and TRBJ1-1, with 7 nucleotides matching TRBD1. V lost 11 bases and J lost 4; bases outside the gene matches: 13. Germline V gene sequence: CDR1 MDHEN, CDR2 SYDVKM. This CDR3 region has 14 residues. The CDR3 protein is CALLPGTATTEAFF. In nucleotides, the CDR3 is TGTGCCCTACTCCCCGGGACAGCTACCACTGAAGCTTTCTTT.

The V and J genes are TRBV15 and TRBJ2-4; TRBD2 aligns across 10 bases. The CDR3 has 17 residues. The germline CDR1 and CDR2 sequences are LNHNV and YYDKDF (reference sequence). Germline trimming cut 5 bases from V and 7 bases from J; bases unmatched to any gene: 14. The CDR3 loop is CATSDDPGLAFANIQYF. The CDR3 region has the DNA TGTGCCACCAGCGACGACCCGGGACTAGCGTTTGCGAACATTCAGTACTTC.

The chain employs TRBV7-9 and TRBJ1-2, with 9 bases matching TRBD1. The CDR3 loop spans 14 amino acids. The V segment lost 1 base and the J segment 4 bases; nucleotides outside the gene matches: 1. Germline V gives CDR1 SEHNR, CDR2 FQNEAQ (reference sequence). The CDR3, as DNA: TGTGCCAGCAGCTTAGACAGGGGGCCCTATGGCTACACCTTC. Translated: CASSLDRGPYGYTF. Based on the CDR3 plus reference TRBV7-9 and TRBJ1-2, the full variable domain is DTGVSQNPRHKITKRGQNVTFRCDPISEHNRLYWYRQTLGQGPEFLTYFQNEAQLEKSRLLSDRFSAERPKGSFSTLEIQRTEQGDSAMYLCASSLDRGPYGYTFGSGTRLTVV.

The genes are TRBV5-6 and TRBJ1-4; a possible D gene is TRBD1 (5 bases). Germline CDR1 SGHDT, CDR2 YYEEEE. There are 13 residues in the CDR3. Trimming cost V 0 bases and J 7 bases, with 7 bases left between them. CDR3 sequence: CASSLGTSEKLFF. CDR3 nucleotide sequence: TGTGCCAGCAGCTTGGGGACATCTGAAAAACTGTTTTTT. The whole variable domain, remainder taken from reference TRBV5-6 and TRBJ1-4, is DAGVTQSPTHLIKTRGQQVTLRCSPKSGHDTVSWYQQALGQGPQFIFQYYEEEERQRGNFPDRFSGHQFPNYSSELNVNALLLGDSALYLCASSLGTSEKLFFGSGTQLSVL.

Turning to this clone: This sequence may be a read error, since a much larger clone differs from it by one base. The sample holds other DNA sequences that translate to the same CDR3. The chain links TRBV11-3 to TRBJ2-5; 12 positions agree with TRBD2. The CDR3 sequence is 16 residues long. CDR1 is SGHNT and CDR2 is YENEEA in the germline V gene. DNA of the CDR3: TGTGCCAGCAGCCCGGGACTAGCGGGCGTCCAAGAGACCCAATACTTC. Its protein is CASSPGLAGVQETQYF.

Many counts were recorded for this clone. Other DNA sequences in the same sample also yield this CDR3. V and J are TRBV3-1 (or the pseudogene TRBV3-2) and TRBJ2-2, with TRBD1 matching over 9 bases. Germline V CDR1 and CDR2: LGHDT, YNNKEL (reference sequence). Trimming removed 3 bases from V and 1 base from J; junction bases left unmatched: 0. The CDR3 runs to 15 residues. CDR3 nucleotide sequence: TGTGCCAGCAGCCAGGGACAGGGGAACACCGGGGAGCTGTTTTTT. Translated: CASSQGQGNTGELFF.

V and J are TRBV27 and TRBJ1-2, with TRBD1 identical over 11 bases. The CDR3 runs 17 residues. V trimming: 0 bases; J trimming: 0 bases; junction bases outside the gene matches: 3. In germline, CDR1 is MNHEY, CDR2 SMNVEV (reference sequence). As DNA, the CDR3 is TGTGCCAGCAGTTTATCCGGACAGGGGGCAGCTAACTATGGCTACACCTTC. It translates to CASSLSGQGAANYGYTF.

The chain uses TRBV19 and TRBJ1-1, with D unclear. The V gene's germline CDR1 is LNHDA and CDR2 SQIVND (reference sequence). The V end was cut by 8 bases, the J end by 4 bases, with 11 bases between. CDR3 length: 12 amino acids. The DNA for the CDR3 is TGTGCCAGTTGCCGGGATGGCACTGAAGCTTTCTTT. It codes for CASCRDGTEAFF.